The rows below give T cell receptor beta chains drawn from one sample of a study of CD4 T cells in relation to SARS-CoV-2 and coronaviruses. The antigens for these receptors are not known. Measured with immunoSEQ multiplex PCR; TCRdb has only the in-frame clones, and not every one. The table records about 21,000 clones, roughly 80% of them present only once. The sample was CD4+ T cells from PBMCs, cultured in vitro. The source is a human donor in good health. The CDR3 runs from the conserved cysteine through the conserved F or W. Fields, in order: V gene, clone size, J gene, D gene, CDR3 DNA, CDR3 protein. The D gene is left open where the match is weak. The size field is filled for only some rows; it gives once, few, many or a size class.

TRBV12-5	.	TRBJ2-5	TRBD2	TGTGCTAGTGGCCCCGGACTAGCGGGAAACCAAGAGACCCAGTACTTC	CASGPGLAGNQETQYF
TRBV4-3	.	TRBJ2-3	TRBD2	TGCGCCAGCAGCCAATTCCCTTTGGCGGGGGAGGTAGATACGCAGTATTTT	CASSQFPLAGEVDTQYF
TRBV12-5	.	TRBJ2-3	TRBD1	TGTGCTAGTGGTTTGGTACGTCTTACAGGGGTGGTAGATACGCAGTATTTT	CASGLVRLTGVVDTQYF
TRBV5-1	.	TRBJ2-2	TRBD1	TGCGCCAGCAGCTCGACAGGGACAGGGGACACCGGGGAGCTGTTTTTT	CASSSTGTGDTGELFF
TRBV5-1	.	TRBJ1-2	.	TGCGCCAGCAGCTTGGACAGGTCCTACTATGGCTACACCTTC	CASSLDRSYYGYTF
TRBV6-2/TRBV6-3	.	TRBJ2-7	.	TGTGCCAGCAGTTACCCCACAGGAAGCGTAGGGTCCTACGAGCAGTACTTC	CASSYPTGSVGSYEQYF
TRBV5-4	.	TRBJ1-2	TRBD1	TGTGCCAGCACCCTCCGGGACAGGGGGCCCCTCGCGGGCTACACCTTC	CASTLRDRGPLAGYTF
TRBV9	.	TRBJ2-3	.	TGTGCCAGCAGCGTAGTCGGGGCCCCCACAGATACGCAGTATTTT	CASSVVGAPTDTQYF
TRBV19	.	TRBJ2-1	TRBD2	TGTGCCAGTACCAATCTAGCGGGTCAAGAGCAGTTCTTC	CASTNLAGQEQFF
TRBV19	.	TRBJ1-4	TRBD1	TGTGCCAGTAGCCCGGGACAGATGAATGAAAAACTGTTTTTT	CASSPGQMNEKLFF
TRBV7-2	.	TRBJ2-2	.	TGTGCCAGCAGCTTACTCTGGGGCGGCACCGGGGAGCTGTTTTTT	CASSLLWGGTGELFF
TRBV6-5	once	TRBJ1-3	.	TGTGCCAGCAGTTATGAGGGTCGAAACACCATATATTTT	CASSYEGRNTIYF
TRBV6-5	.	TRBJ1-2	.	TGTGCCAGCAGTTACCACAGGACCTCCCCTAACTATGGCTACACCTTC	CASSYHRTSPNYGYTF
TRBV30	.	TRBJ1-1	.	TGTGCCTGCAGGAGACTCCAAACACCGGGGCTTTTCACTGAAGCTTTCTTT	CACRRLQTPGLFTEAFF
TRBV30	.	TRBJ2-7	TRBD1	TGTGCCTGGAGTCTAGGGACAGTGACCTACGAGCAGTACTTC	CAWSLGTVTYEQYF
TRBV6-5	.	TRBJ2-7	TRBD1	TGTGCCAGCACCGTCGTGGGACAGGGGGCGAGTGAGCAGTACTTC	CASTVVGQGASEQYF
TRBV18	.	TRBJ2-3	.	TGTGCCAGCTCACCTCTGGCAGATACGCAGTATTTT	CASSPLADTQYF
TRBV7-9	.	TRBJ2-1	.	TGTGCCAGCAGCTTTCTAGCGATCAATGAGCAGTTCTTC	CASSFLAINEQFF
TRBV5-1	.	TRBJ2-5	.	TGCGCCAGCAGCCCCGGGACAAGTGGACAAGAGACCCAGTACTTC	CASSPGTSGQETQYF
TRBV28	.	TRBJ1-6	.	TGTGCCAGCAGACACTCCTATAATTCACCCCTCCACTTT	CASRHSYNSPLHF
TRBV15	.	TRBJ1-6	.	TGTGCCACCAGCCTCCGGGGGGGGAATTCACCCCTCCACTTT	CATSLRGGNSPLHF
TRBV9	.	TRBJ2-1	TRBD1	TGTGCCAGCAGCGTAGGGGACAGGGGTACCTACAATGAGCAGTTCTTC	CASSVGDRGTYNEQFF
TRBV28	few	TRBJ1-1	.	TGTGCCAGCAGCCCCCAATGGGGCAGGAACACTGAAGCTTTCTTT	CASSPQWGRNTEAFF
TRBV3-1/TRBV3-2	once	TRBJ1-2	.	TGTGCCAGCAGCCGGGGGAACTATGGCTACACCTTC	CASSRGNYGYTF
TRBV3-1/TRBV3-2	few	TRBJ2-1	.	TGTGCCAGCAGCCAAGGGGGTCCGGCCCGCAATGAGCAGTTCTTC	CASSQGGPARNEQFF
TRBV4-3	.	TRBJ2-5	.	TGCGCCAGCAGCCCCATTGTAGAGGGGACCCAGTACTTC	CASSPIVEGTQYF
TRBV5-1	.	TRBJ1-1	TRBD1	TGCGCCAGCAGCTTGGACGGGACAGGCTTCATGAACACTGAAGCTTTCTTT	CASSLDGTGFMNTEAFF
TRBV25-1	.	TRBJ2-5	.	TGTGCCAGCAGTCCTCCAACGGGGGCCCTGTACCAAGAGACCCAGTACTTC	CASSPPTGALYQETQYF
TRBV15	.	TRBJ2-2	.	TGTGCCACCAGCAGAGGTGGGGGGGCCTCCGGGGAGCTGTTTTTT	CATSRGGGASGELFF
TRBV5-5	.	TRBJ2-7	.	TGTGCCAGCAGCTTGGCCTTTTCGCATTACTCCTACGAGCAGTACTTC	CASSLAFSHYSYEQYF
TRBV5-1	few	TRBJ1-1	TRBD1	TGCGCCAGCAGCATGACAGGGATCATGAACACTGAAGCTTTCTTT	CASSMTGIMNTEAFF
TRBV2	.	TRBJ2-3	.	TGTGCCAGCAGTGTTCCGCGGGGCACAGATACGCAGTATTTT	CASSVPRGTDTQYF
TRBV11-3	.	TRBJ2-1	TRBD1	TGTGCCAGCAGCATGCGACAGGGTTTCGGTGAGCAGTTCTTC	CASSMRQGFGEQFF
TRBV4-3	.	TRBJ2-3	TRBD2	TGCGCCAGCAGCCAAGGGATAGCGGGTGGGGGGGATACGCAGTATTTT	CASSQGIAGGGDTQYF
TRBV5-1	.	TRBJ1-4	.	TGCGCCAGCAGCTTGGCGATCTCCGGCGCTGCAACTAATGAAAAACTGTTTTTT	CASSLAISGAATNEKLFF
TRBV4-3	.	TRBJ1-1	TRBD1	TGCGCCAGCAGCCTCGGGGGGGACAGCACCCCATTT	CASSLGGDSTPF
TRBV27	once	TRBJ1-1	.	TGTGCCAGCAGCCGAGGAGTCGGGTTATCGGGGACTGAAGCTTTCTTT	CASSRGVGLSGTEAFF
TRBV7-3	.	TRBJ2-1	TRBD1	TGTGCCAGCAGCTACACGGGACAGGGTCACAATGAGCAGTTCTTC	CASSYTGQGHNEQFF
TRBV6-1	.	TRBJ2-7	TRBD2	TGTGCCAGCAGTGAAGCACTAGCGGGCTCCTACGAGCAGTACTTC	CASSEALAGSYEQYF
TRBV18	.	TRBJ1-1	.	TGTGCCAGCTCACCAGGGGTTCCGAACACTGAAGCTTTCTTT	CASSPGVPNTEAFF
TRBV9	.	TRBJ2-1	TRBD2	TGTGCCAGCAGCGTGGGTCCCTGGGTAGCGGGTACTTACAATGAGCAGTTCTTC	CASSVGPWVAGTYNEQFF
TRBV5-1	.	TRBJ2-5	TRBD2	TGCGCCAGCAGCTACGGAGCGGGAGGTGGGGGCCAAGAGACCCAGTACTTC	CASSYGAGGGGQETQYF
TRBV7-5	.	TRBJ2-7	.	TGTGCCAGAAGCTTAGTAGGCGAAGGAGGGCCCCACTACGAGCAGTACTTC	CARSLVGEGGPHYEQYF
TRBV6-1	few	TRBJ1-1	.	TGTGCCAGCAGTGAATCCATAAGCAGAGAGTACAGGGTCGACACTGAAGCTTTCTTT	CASSESISREYRVDTEAFF
TRBV27	once	TRBJ2-3	.	TGTGCCACCAGTCATCGAGGGCCTGGTGCGCAGTATTTT	CATSHRGPGAQYF
TRBV9	.	TRBJ2-2	TRBD2	TGTGCCAGCAGCGTAGGGGCTAGCGGGGGGCAGAGGGAGCTGTTTTTT	CASSVGASGGQRELFF
TRBV3-1/TRBV3-2	.	TRBJ1-3	.	TGTGCCAGCAGCCAAGATCCAGGGCCTGGAAACACCATATATTTT	CASSQDPGPGNTIYF
TRBV5-8	.	TRBJ2-3	TRBD2	TGTGCCGGACTAGGAGCAACAGATACGCAGTATTTT	CAGLGATDTQYF
TRBV6-5	once	TRBJ2-3	TRBD2	TGTGCCAGCAGTTCGCTTGAGCGGGACTCAGATACGCAGTATTTT	CASSSLERDSDTQYF
TRBV4-3	once	TRBJ2-2	.	TGCGCCAGCAGCCAAGTACAGGGAAACACCGGGGAGCTGTTTTTT	CASSQVQGNTGELFF
TRBV30	few	TRBJ2-3	.	TGTGCCTGGGGGTCCCGGGACACCTACACAGATACGCAGTATTTT	CAWGSRDTYTDTQYF
TRBV10-3	.	TRBJ1-5	.	TGTGCCATCAGTGACCATCGACAGGGCAATCAGCCCCAGCATTTT	CAISDHRQGNQPQHF
TRBV4-3	.	TRBJ1-3	.	TGCGCCAGCAGCCAAGACCCCCACTCTGGAAACACCATATATTTT	CASSQDPHSGNTIYF